The TCR beta chain under discussion was sequenced for a study of cytomegalovirus exposure and HLA in healthy donors. General study findings and limits: Trimming of TCR beta V- and J-genes showed a link, identified in a later analysis, to a missense DCLRE1C variant. Indistinguishability led to the exclusion of some V segments, TRBV6-2 and TRBV6-3 included.

Looked up from germline, CDR1 is LNHDA and CDR2 is SQIVND (reference sequence). This CDR3 has 15 residues. The V and J ends lost 5 bases and 5 bases respectively, with 18 bases between them. A note on this clone: Its antigen is undetermined.

Use of 60 Vbeta and 13 Jbeta primers characterized the PCR. Method: immunoSEQ multiplex PCR; TCRdb's copy keeps in-frame clones and lacks some. Of roughly 100,000 clones detected, over 55% appear once; the ten largest clones hold roughly 3%. The chain employs TRBV19 and TRBJ1-1; a possible D gene is TRBD1 (5 bases). Sequenced: PBMCs. This clonotype was sampled from a female donor in good health and CMV-seronegative. In DNA, the CDR3 is TGTGCCAGTAGTCGTGGACCCCCGGGGGGAACTGAAGCTTTCTTT. Translation gives CASSRGPPGGTEAFF.